The 23 T cell receptor beta chains in this list originate from one sample, sequenced in a study of blood T cell repertoires in COVID-19. Repertoires were generated with immunoSEQ multiplex PCR, while TCRdb's copy carries only in-frame clones and drops some. The table lists hundreds of thousands of clones, about four fifths of them singletons. Source material: PBMCs or T cells enriched from blood (not recorded which). These receptors all come from a woman in her 50s who had been exposed to COVID-19.

The genes are TRBV10-2 and TRBJ1-5, with 10 bases fitting TRBD1. V was clipped by 4 bases and J by 4 bases; unmatched bases: 1. In germline, CDR1 is WSHSY, CDR2 SAAADI. The CDR3 is 14 amino acids. The CDR3 sequence is CASSGQGANQPQHF. CDR3 in DNA: TGCGCCAGCAGTGGACAGGGGGCGAATCAGCCCCAGCATTTT.

The chain carries TRBV10-3 and TRBJ1-3, with D unresolved. Between the trimmed V and J ends, which lost 3 bases and 6 bases, there was a span of 6 bases. Looked up from germline, CDR1 is ENHRY and CDR2 is SYGVKD. The CDR3 is 12 residues long. The CDR3 sequence is CAISEALNTIYF. The DNA of the CDR3 is TGTGCCATCAGTGAAGCTTTAAACACCATATATTTT.

V and J are TRBV6-5 and TRBJ1-6; perhaps TRBD1 as D (6 bases). The length of the CDR3 is 14 residues. The germline CDR1 and CDR2 sequences are MNHEY and SVGAGI. V was pared by 6 bases and J by 6 bases, with 12 bases between. Written as DNA, the CDR3 is TGTGCCAGCAGCCTCGGACAGCTTAATTCACCCCTCCACTTT. It specifies CASSLGQLNSPLHF.

The chain employs TRBV12-5 and TRBJ1-1; tentative D call: TRBD1 (6 bases). Trimming took 7 bases from V and 5 from J, leaving 20 bases between them. Looked up from germline, CDR1 is LGHNT and CDR2 is FRNRAP. The CDR3 runs to 15 residues. For the CDR3, the DNA is TGTGCTAGTGCCCTCAACAGGGAAATGGGGACTGAAGCTTTCTTT. Translated: CASALNREMGTEAFF.

In this sample, this clone turned up once. The chain joins TRBV6-5 to TRBJ1-5; 9 nucleotides align to TRBD1. The germline V gene has CDR1 MNHEY and CDR2 SVGAGI. Germline trimming cut 7 bases from V and 5 bases from J; bases unmatched to any gene: 3. The CDR3 is 13 residues long. CDR3 DNA: TGTGCCAGCAAGAGACAGGGGGATCAGCCCCAGCATTTT. Translated, it gives CASKRQGDQPQHF.

This rearrangement joins TRBV3-1 (or the pseudogene TRBV3-2) to TRBJ1-1; a weak D match, TRBD1 (6 bases). V lost 1 base and J 3 bases, leaving 9 bases between the germline ends. Germline-derived CDR1 and CDR2 are LGHDT and YNNKEL (reference sequence). CDR3 length: 14 residues. CDR3 nucleotides: TGTGCCAGCAGCCAAGCATCAGGGGACACTGAAGCTTTCTTT. This sequence encodes CASSQASGDTEAFF.

V usage is TRBV7-2 and J usage is TRBJ2-2; D is possibly TRBD2 (6 bases). CDR3 length: 14 residues. Between the trimmed V and J ends, which lost 1 base and 3 bases, there was a span of 6 bases. The germline CDR1 and CDR2 sequences are SGHTA and FQGNSA. CDR3 sequence: CASSLGRDTGELFF. In DNA, the CDR3 is TGTGCCAGCAGCTTAGGGAGGGACACCGGGGAGCTGTTTTTT.

The gene calls are TRBV13 and TRBJ2-1; TRBD1 matches at 12 bases. CDR1 and CDR2 (germline): PRHDT, FYEKMQ (reference sequence). CDR3 size: 16 residues. Trimming took 5 bases from V and 4 from J; bases not matched to a gene: 6. The CDR3 sequence is CASSRGTGGLYNEQFF. The DNA for the CDR3 is TGTGCCAGCAGCCGCGGGACAGGGGGCCTATACAATGAGCAGTTCTTC.

This chain links TRBV13 with TRBJ2-7, with TRBD1 as a possible D gene (5 bases). This CDR3 spans 13 amino acids. V shed 0 bases and J shed 7 bases, with 10 bases lying between them. CDR1 and CDR2 (germline): PRHDT, FYEKMQ (reference sequence). Here the CDR3 DNA reads TGTGCCAGCAGCTTAGGGGCAGGGCGGGAGCAGTACTTC. Protein product: CASSLGAGREQYF.

V gene TRBV2 combines with J gene TRBJ1-2; maybe TRBD1 (6 bases). CDR3 length: 12 amino acids. Trimming took off 8 bases at V and 7 bases at J, with 14 bases between the two ends. Germline lookup yields CDR1 SNHLY and CDR2 FYNNEI. The CDR3 sequence: CASAQGYSGYTF. For the CDR3, the DNA is TGTGCCAGCGCTCAGGGGTATAGTGGCTACACCTTC.

This clone came up a few times. The chain has TRBV3-1 (or the pseudogene TRBV3-2) and TRBJ2-1, with 10 bases aligning to TRBD2. The CDR3 is made up of 18 amino acids. Germline CDR1 reads LGHDT; CDR2 reads YNNKEL (reference sequence). Trimming removed 3 bases from V and 9 bases from J; junction bases left unmatched: 17. This CDR3 is CASSHSASGGLGGGEQFF. CDR3 DNA: TGTGCCAGCAGCCATTCGGCTAGCGGGGGCCTCGGGGGAGGTGAGCAGTTCTTC.

In this sample, this clone turned up once. The V call is TRBV5-1, the J call TRBJ1-1, with D uncertain. The CDR3 runs 14 residues. V gave up 0 bases and J gave up 2 bases, with 8 bases separating them. Germline CDR1 and CDR2: SGHRS and YFSETQ. The CDR3 coding sequence is TGCGCCAGCAGCTTGGGGGCACTCAACACTGAAGCTTTCTTT. This sequence encodes CASSLGALNTEAFF.

The chain uses TRBV6-5 and TRBJ1-1; tentatively, D is TRBD1 (6 bases). V was clipped by 4 bases and J by 10 bases, with 13 bases between them. Germline CDR1 and CDR2: MNHEY and SVGAGI. The CDR3 has 12 residues. The CDR3 is CASSSGQLGAFF. CDR3 nucleotides: TGTGCCAGCAGTTCTGGACAGCTGGGAGCTTTCTTT.

The chain employs TRBV2 and TRBJ1-4; unclear D gene. Germline loops: CDR1 SNHLY, CDR2 FYNNEI. This CDR3 is built from 15 residues. V was clipped by 5 bases and J by 4 bases, with 14 bases between them. The CDR3 spells CASSIPLLSNEKLFF. Here the CDR3 DNA reads TGTGCCAGCAGTATCCCTCTCCTGAGTAATGAAAAACTGTTTTTT.

This chain's CDR3 is CASSPSPGLNYGYTF. The CDR3 DNA reads TGTGCCAGCTCACCTTCACCGGGACTGAATTATGGCTACACCTTC. The V call is TRBV18, the J call TRBJ1-2, with D perhaps matching TRBD1 (5 bases). This CDR3 region has 15 residues. V was clipped by 3 bases and J by 5 bases, with 16 bases between them. Germline CDR1 reads KGHSH; CDR2 reads LQKENI.

The chain links TRBV27 to TRBJ2-1, with D maybe TRBD1 (5 bases). Germline values: CDR1 MNHEY, CDR2 SMNVEV (reference sequence). There are 15 residues in the CDR3. V lost 6 bases to trimming and J lost 4 bases, with 16 bases between them. The CDR3 DNA reads TGTGCCAGCAGCCGTCGACAGTTCGGATACAATGAGCAGTTCTTC. Protein sequence: CASSRRQFGYNEQFF.

The chain combines TRBV5-4 with TRBJ2-6; weak D call: TRBD2 (6 bases). The V gene lost 5 bases and the J gene lost 4 bases, with 13 bases spanning the gap. This CDR3 contains 15 residues. Germline values: CDR1 SGHNT, CDR2 YYREEE (reference sequence). The CDR3 loop is CASRSAGTGANVLTF. The DNA of the CDR3 is TGTGCCAGCAGGTCCGCGGGGACCGGGGCCAACGTCCTGACTTTC.

This rearrangement joins TRBV5-4 to TRBJ2-2, with 7 nucleotides matching TRBD1. CDR3 length equals 16 residues. CDR1 and CDR2 from the germline V gene are SGHNT and YYREEE (reference sequence). V dropped 5 bases and J dropped 4; count of bases not matched to a gene: 11. The CDR3 coding sequence is TGTGCCAGCAGACGGACAGGCGCGGGCCCCACCGGGGAGCTGTTTTTT. Encoded protein: CASRRTGAGPTGELFF.

This clone has only a few counts. V is TRBV7-9 and J is TRBJ1-2; 7 nucleotides match TRBD1. Germline V CDR1 and CDR2: SEHNR, FQNEAQ (reference sequence). CDR3 length: 15 residues. The V segment lost 5 bases and the J segment 8 bases; nucleotides outside the gene matches: 14. The CDR3 loop is CASSPSGQALGGYTF. CDR3 nucleotide sequence: TGTGCCAGCAGCCCAAGTGGACAGGCTCTCGGAGGCTACACCTTC.

The chain employs TRBV19 and TRBJ2-3, with 7 bases that match TRBD2. This CDR3 has 16 residues. CDR1 and CDR2 from the germline V gene are LNHDA and SQIVND (reference sequence). V dropped 3 bases and J dropped 4; count of bases not matched to a gene: 10. Written as DNA, the CDR3 is TGTGCCAGTAGTATTCGCGCGGGGACTAAGTCAGATACGCAGTATTTT. Amino acid sequence: CASSIRAGTKSDTQYF.

The V gene is TRBV2, the J gene TRBJ1-1; D ambiguous. The CDR3 runs to 13 residues. Trimming removed 2 bases from V and 1 base from J, with 5 bases in between. The germline gives CDR1 SNHLY, CDR2 FYNNEI. The CDR3: CASSEQENTEAFF. The CDR3 DNA follows: TGTGCCAGCAGTGAACAGGAGAACACTGAAGCTTTCTTT.

The chain has TRBV7-3 and TRBJ2-5; 8 bases are shared with TRBD1. The CDR3 spans 18 residues. Germline V lookup: CDR1 SGHTA, CDR2 FQGTGA. V gave up 2 bases and J gave up 3 bases; unmatched junction bases: 14. The CDR3: CASSLGTGSEGFKETQYF. DNA for the CDR3: TGTGCCAGCAGCTTAGGGACAGGTTCTGAAGGGTTCAAAGAGACCCAGTACTTC. Supplemented by reference TRBV7-3 and TRBJ2-5, the full variable domain reads GAGVSQTPSNKVTEKGKYVELRCDPISGHTALYWYRQSLGQGPEFLIYFQGTGAADDSGLPNDRFFAVRPEGSVSTLKIQRTERGDSAVYLCASSLGTGSEGFKETQYFGPGTRLLVL.

This clone was observed a single time. V and J are TRBV12-3 or TRBV12-4 and TRBJ1-1; the D gene is possibly TRBD1 (6 bases). The CDR3 covers 13 residues. Trimming left V 6 bases short and J 1 base short, with 9 bases between. The CDR3 DNA reads TGTGCCAGCAGGGGGACATCGAACACTGAAGCTTTCTTT. This gives the protein CASRGTSNTEAFF.